This T cell receptor beta chain was captured in a study of blood T cell repertoires in COVID-19. Across the study: Specimens from acute and convalescent COVID-19 originated in the United States, Italy and Spain. Sources were T cells, B-cell-depleted T cells, or PBMCs; the material itself was cDNA or gDNA.

Sequencing was performed with immunoSEQ multiplex PCR; in TCRdb, only in-frame clones are kept and a portion is missing. The repertoire has 55,000 to 80,000 clones, roughly three quarters of them found once; the top ten carry 12% to 15%. The CDR3 extends over 14 amino acids. Germline CDR1 reads SNHLY; CDR2 reads FYNNEI. The V segment lost 6 bases and the J segment 7 bases; nucleotides outside the gene matches: 6. Those enrolled in Seattle joined during active infection and were followed longitudinally afterward. The sequencing sample was made of peripheral blood. The chain carries TRBV2 and TRBJ2-2; 9 bases align to TRBD2. This clonotype was sampled from a man in his sixties with COVID-19, enrolled during active disease. The CDR3 DNA reads as TGTGCCAGCAGGACCCGGCGGGGGGGCGGGGAGCTGTTTTTT. Translating it yields CASRTRRGGGELFF.